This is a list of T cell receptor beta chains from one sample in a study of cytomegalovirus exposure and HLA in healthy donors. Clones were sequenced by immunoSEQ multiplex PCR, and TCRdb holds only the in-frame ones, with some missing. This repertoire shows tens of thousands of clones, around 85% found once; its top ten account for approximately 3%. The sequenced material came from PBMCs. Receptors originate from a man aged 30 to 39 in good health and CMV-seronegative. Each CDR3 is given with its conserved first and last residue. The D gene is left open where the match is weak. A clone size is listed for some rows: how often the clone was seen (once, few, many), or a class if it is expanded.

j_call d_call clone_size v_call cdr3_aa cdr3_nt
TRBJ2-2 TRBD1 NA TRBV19 CASRTGWAGELFF TGTGCCAGTAGGACAGGGTGGGCCGGGGAGCTGTTTTTT
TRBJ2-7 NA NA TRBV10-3 CAISDQDTYEQYF TGTGCCATCAGTGACCAGGACACCTACGAGCAGTACTTC
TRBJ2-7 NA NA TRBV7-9 CASSLVGVNYEQYF TGTGCCAGCAGCTTAGTGGGAGTGAACTACGAGCAGTACTTC
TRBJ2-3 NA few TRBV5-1 CASSLELTDTQYF TGCGCCAGCAGCTTGGAGCTAACAGATACGCAGTATTTT
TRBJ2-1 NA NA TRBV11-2 CASSPFRSEQFF TGTGCCAGCAGCCCGTTCCGGTCTGAGCAGTTCTTC
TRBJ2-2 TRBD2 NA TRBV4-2 CASSQEVLAANTGELFF TGTGCCAGCAGCCAAGAGGTGCTAGCGGCGAACACCGGGGAGCTGTTTTTT
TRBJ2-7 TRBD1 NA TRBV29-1 CSVKGQGVDEQYF TGCAGCGTCAAGGGGCAGGGGGTAGACGAGCAGTACTTC
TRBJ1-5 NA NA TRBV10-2 CASSGRGDQPQHF TGCGCCAGCAGTGGACGGGGGGATCAGCCCCAGCATTTT
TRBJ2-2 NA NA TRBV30 CAWTTVRTGELFF TGTGCCTGGACGACAGTACGCACCGGGGAGCTGTTTTTT
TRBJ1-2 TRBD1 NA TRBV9 CASSGTGQLLGNGYTF TGTGCCAGCAGCGGGACGGGACAGCTCCTAGGTAATGGCTACACCTTC
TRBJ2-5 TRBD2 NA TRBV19 CASSIGLAGGRDQETQYF TGTGCCAGTAGTATCGGACTAGCGGGGGGGAGAGATCAAGAGACCCAGTACTTC
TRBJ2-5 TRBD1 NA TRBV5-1 CASSFGQGRETQYF TGCGCCAGCAGCTTCGGACAGGGGCGGGAGACCCAGTACTTC
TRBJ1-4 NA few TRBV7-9 CASSLATGSGNEKLFF TGTGCCAGCAGCTTGGCTACAGGGTCGGGTAATGAAAAACTGTTTTTT
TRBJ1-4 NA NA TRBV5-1 CASSYNRDATNEKLFF TGCGCCAGCAGCTATAACAGGGATGCAACTAATGAAAAACTGTTTTTT
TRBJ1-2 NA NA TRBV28 CASSSETPIYGYTF TGTGCCAGCAGTTCTGAAACTCCAATCTATGGCTACACCTTC
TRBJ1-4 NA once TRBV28 CATVVGSNEKLFF TGTGCCACCGTCGTCGGTTCTAATGAAAAACTGTTTTTT
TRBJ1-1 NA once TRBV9 CASSADWGLNTEAFF TGTGCCAGCAGTGCCGACTGGGGCTTGAACACTGAAGCTTTCTTT
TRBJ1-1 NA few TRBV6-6 CASSPGSTEAFF TGTGCCAGCAGCCCAGGTTCCACTGAAGCTTTCTTT
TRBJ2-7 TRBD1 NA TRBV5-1 CASKPTQDRGREQYF TGCGCCAGCAAGCCGACTCAGGACAGGGGGCGAGAGCAGTACTTC
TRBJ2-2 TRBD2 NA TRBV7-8 CASSPIAGGITGELFF TGTGCCAGCAGCCCGATAGCGGGGGGGATCACCGGGGAGCTGTTTTTT
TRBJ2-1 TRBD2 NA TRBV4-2 CASSHPSGGNYNEQFF TGTGCCAGCAGCCACCCAAGCGGGGGGAACTACAATGAGCAGTTCTTC
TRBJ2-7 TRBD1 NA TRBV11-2 CASSPDRGFGEQYF TGTGCCAGCAGCCCGGACAGGGGGTTCGGCGAGCAGTACTTC
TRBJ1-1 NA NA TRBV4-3 CASSQDSGMNTEAFF TGCGCCAGCAGCCAAGATTCCGGGATGAACACTGAAGCTTTCTTT
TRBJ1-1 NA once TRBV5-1 CASSLDGQGTVEAFF TGCGCCAGCAGCTTGGATGGCCAGGGGACGGTTGAAGCTTTCTTT
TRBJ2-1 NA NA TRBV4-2 CASSQEVALSYNEQFF TGTGCCAGCAGCCAAGAGGTAGCGCTCTCCTACAATGAGCAGTTCTTC
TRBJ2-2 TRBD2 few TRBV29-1 CSVEDGASGNTGELFF TGCAGCGTTGAAGATGGGGCTAGCGGGAACACCGGGGAGCTGTTTTTT
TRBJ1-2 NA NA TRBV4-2 CASSQEQATANYGYTF TGTGCCAGCAGCCAAGAGCAGGCAACGGCTAACTATGGCTACACCTTC
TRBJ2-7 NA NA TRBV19 CASSTSTSDYEQYF TGTGCCAGTAGTACCTCGACTAGTGACTACGAGCAGTACTTC
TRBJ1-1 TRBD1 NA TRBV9 CASSVEDRATEAFF TGTGCCAGCAGCGTAGAGGACAGGGCCACTGAAGCTTTCTTT
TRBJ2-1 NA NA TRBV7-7 CASSFREGPYNEQFF TGTGCTAGCAGCTTTCGTGAGGGCCCCTACAATGAGCAGTTCTTC
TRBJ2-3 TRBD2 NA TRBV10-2 CASSPSGGTDTQYF TGCGCCAGCAGCCCTAGCGGGGGAACAGATACGCAGTATTTT
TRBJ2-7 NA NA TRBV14 CASSQNGGASHEQYF TGTGCCAGCAGCCAAAATGGGGGGGCTAGCCACGAGCAGTACTTC
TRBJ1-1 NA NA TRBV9 CASSLQRNTEAFF TGTGCCAGCAGTTTACAGAGAAACACTGAAGCTTTCTTT
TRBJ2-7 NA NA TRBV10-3 CAISDSYEQYF TGTGCCATCAGCGACAGCTACGAGCAGTACTTC
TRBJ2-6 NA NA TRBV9 CASSVGTTGANVLTF TGTGCCAGCAGCGTAGGGACAACTGGGGCCAACGTCCTGACTTTC
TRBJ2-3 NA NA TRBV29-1 CSVVGKLESTDTQYF TGCAGCGTTGTAGGCAAACTAGAGAGCACAGATACGCAGTATTTT
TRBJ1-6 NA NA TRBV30 CAWRANSPLHF TGTGCCTGGAGGGCTAATTCACCCCTCCACTTT
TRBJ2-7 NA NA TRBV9 CASSSSQPGFTSIDF TGTGCCAGCAGCTCCTCACAACCGGGTTTTACGAGCATAGACTTC
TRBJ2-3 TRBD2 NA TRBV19 CASSIQLAGGADTQYF TGTGCCAGTAGTATCCAACTAGCGGGGGGTGCAGATACGCAGTATTTT
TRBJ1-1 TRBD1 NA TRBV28 CASSPRQGLMNTEAFF TGTGCCAGCAGTCCGAGACAGGGGCTAATGAACACTGAAGCTTTCTTT
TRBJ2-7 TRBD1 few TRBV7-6 CASSLGRRTGSYEQYF TGTGCCAGCAGCTTGGGCCGGCGGACAGGGTCCTACGAGCAGTACTTC